The source of this TCR beta chain is a study of blood T cell dynamics during melanoma immunotherapy. Study at large: Metastatic melanoma patients received first-line pembrolizumab or nivolumab plus ipilimumab. Findings of the study overall: At W3, later disease-control patients showed bifurcated PBMC repertoire changes, unlike progressors.

This clone was counted between two and nine times. Its antigen remains unidentified. Trimming cost V 3 bases and J 6 bases, with 11 bases left between them. The CDR3 runs to 13 residues. Germline lookup yields CDR1 MRHNA and CDR2 SNTAGT. Time point reported: pre-treatment baseline. Sequencing was performed with immunoSEQ multiplex PCR; in TCRdb, only in-frame clones are kept and a portion is missing. Among about 17,000 clones listed, roughly four fifths were seen once. The V gene is TRBV6-4, the J gene TRBJ1-2, with D uncertain. This specimen was blood, taken from a patient treated with checkpoint blockade. This TCR was recovered from a human donor with melanoma. CDR3 loop: CASSEGPGNGYTF. CDR3 DNA: TGTGCCAGCAGTGAGGGCCCGGGAAATGGCTACACCTTC.